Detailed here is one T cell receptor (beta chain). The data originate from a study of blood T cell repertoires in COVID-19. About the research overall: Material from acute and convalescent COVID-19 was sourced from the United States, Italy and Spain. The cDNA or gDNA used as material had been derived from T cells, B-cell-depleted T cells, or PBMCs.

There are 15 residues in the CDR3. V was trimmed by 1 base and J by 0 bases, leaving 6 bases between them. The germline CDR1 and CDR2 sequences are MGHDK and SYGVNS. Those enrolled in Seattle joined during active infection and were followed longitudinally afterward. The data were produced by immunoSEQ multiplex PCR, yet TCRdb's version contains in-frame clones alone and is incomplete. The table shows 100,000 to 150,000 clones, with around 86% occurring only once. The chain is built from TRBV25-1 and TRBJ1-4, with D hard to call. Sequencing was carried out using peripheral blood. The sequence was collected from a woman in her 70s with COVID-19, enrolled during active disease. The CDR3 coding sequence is TGTGCCAGCAGTGAATTGAGGGCAACTAATGAAAAACTGTTTTTT. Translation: CASSELRATNEKLFF.